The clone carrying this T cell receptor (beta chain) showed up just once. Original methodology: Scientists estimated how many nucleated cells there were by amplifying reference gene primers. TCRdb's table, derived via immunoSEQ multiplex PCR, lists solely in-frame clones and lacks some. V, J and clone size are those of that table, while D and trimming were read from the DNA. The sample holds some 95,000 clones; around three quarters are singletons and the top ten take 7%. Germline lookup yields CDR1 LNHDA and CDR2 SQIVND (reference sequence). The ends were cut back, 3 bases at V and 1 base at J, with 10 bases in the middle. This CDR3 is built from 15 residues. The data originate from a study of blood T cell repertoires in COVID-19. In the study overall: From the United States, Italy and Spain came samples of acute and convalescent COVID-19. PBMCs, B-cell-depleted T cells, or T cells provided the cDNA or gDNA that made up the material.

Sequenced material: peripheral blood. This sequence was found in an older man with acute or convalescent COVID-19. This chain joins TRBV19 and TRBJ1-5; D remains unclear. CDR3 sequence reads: CASSIEGLSNQPQHF. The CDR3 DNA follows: TGTGCCAGTAGTATTGAGGGCTTGAGCAATCAGCCCCAGCATTTT.